This T cell receptor (beta chain) was captured by sequencing in a study of blood T cells in healthy people across ages. Through a sample-barcoded 5' primer and a J-beta primer mix, a second PCR was run for roughly 7 to 12 cycles. TCRdb ran MiXCR on the 5' RACE reads and lists one entry per CDR3 protein. The top ten clones hold about 0.72% of a sample with roughly 1 million distinct CDR3 sequences, around 27% of them seen once. J gave up 4 bases and V 5 bases, and 9 bases lay outside the gene matches. The CDR3 totals 15 residues. CDR1 is LNHDA, CDR2 SQIVND, per germline (reference sequence). Separately, the same data were catalogued under a study of T cells of mothers and their children.

This sequence originates from a girl aged 2-10 years in good health. Sequenced material: blood. This rearrangement joins TRBV19 to TRBJ2-5, with 8 bases identical to TRBD1. The CDR3 coding sequence is TGTGCCAGTAGTCCTGGACAGGGCGGTAGAGAGACCCAGTACTTC. Its protein is CASSPGQGGRETQYF. The whole variable domain, filled in from reference TRBV19 and TRBJ2-5, reads DGGITQSPKYLFRKEGQNVTLSCEQNLNHDAMYWYRQDPGQGLRLIYYSQIVNDFQKGDIAEGYSVSREKKESFPLTVTSAQKNPTAFYLCASSPGQGGRETQYFGPGTRLLVL.